This paragraph covers one T cell receptor (beta chain) sequence. The germline CDR1 and CDR2 sequences are SGHAT and FQNNGV. With 4 bases removed from V and 9 bases from J, the gap between germline ends came to 13 bases. The CDR3 runs to 13 residues. Only in-frame clones appear in the TCRdb table, and some are missing; sequencing was by immunoSEQ multiplex PCR. Here the sample spans approximately 14,000 clones, roughly a third being singletons. The data originate from a study of graft-versus-host responses after intestinal transplantation. Responders that carried the CFSE label, approximately 200,000 of them, were plated with approximately 200,000 irradiated, violet-dye-labeled stimulator cells.

Sequenced material: alloreactive CD8+ T cells from a mixed lymphocyte reaction culture, taken before intestinal transplant. Subset specified: CFSE-low proliferating T cells sorted from approximately 6-day pre-transplant mixed lymphocyte reaction (GvH or HvG direction). This sequence originates from a human patient who received an intestinal transplant. The rearrangement joins TRBV11-2 to TRBJ2-1; a weak D match, TRBD1 (6 bases). In nucleotides, the CDR3 is TGTGCCAGCAGCTCATACAGGGAGACTGAGCAGTTCTTC. Its translation is CASSSYRETEQFF.